The 10 T cell receptor beta chains in this list originate from one sample, sequenced in a study of T cells in Graves' hyperthyroidism and ophthalmopathy. Amplification targeted TCR beta CDR3 regions from RNA transcripts. First-round RT-PCR targeting the TCR CDR3 was performed with the HTBI primer set. A single record per CDR3 protein comes from TCRdb applying MiXCR to the multiplex PCR reads. This sample yields about 280,000 distinct CDR3 sequences, of which less than 30% are seen a single time; around 30% belongs to the top ten. Sequenced input: blood. The receptors come from a man aged 35-49 years with Graves' hyperthyroidism that later progressed to Graves' ophthalmopathy.

This clonotype was seen repeatedly, ten times or more. DNA of the CDR3: TGCGCCAGCAGCCAAGCCCACTTACAGGGTTCGGACGAGCAGTTCTTC. Translating it yields CASSQAHLQGSDEQFF. The chain uses TRBV4-1 and TRBJ2-7, with D tentatively TRBD1 (6 bases). The end of the DNA is better explained by TRBJ2-1, so the J call may be wrong. Germline CDR1 reads MGHRA; CDR2 reads YSYEKL. CDR3 length equals 16 residues.

The table lists this clonotype with many counts. This chain links TRBV11-2 with TRBJ2-3; 11 nucleotides agree with TRBD2. After removal of 5 bases from V and 6 bases from J, the junction contained 10 bases not matched to a gene. Germline CDR1 SGHAT, CDR2 FQNNGV. The CDR3 is made up of 16 amino acids. The CDR3 is CASSPFSGRAHDTQYF. The CDR3 bases are TGTGCCAGCAGCCCATTTAGCGGGAGGGCCCACGATACGCAGTATTTT.

This clonotype appeared many times. The V and J genes are TRBV28 and TRBJ2-7; TRBD1 matches at 7 bases. J gave up 2 bases and V 2 bases, and 3 bases lay outside the gene matches. CDR1 and CDR2 from the germline V gene are MDHEN and SYDVKM. CDR3 length: 14 amino acids. The CDR3 DNA sequence: TGTGCCAGCAGTTTAGAGGGGGCGCCCTACGAGCAGTACTTC. Residues: CASSLEGAPYEQYF.

This clonotype was observed at least ten times. The chain carries TRBV30 and TRBJ1-1, with D hard to call. Trimming shortened V by 0 bases and J by 1 base, and 6 bases separated the two germline ends. CDR3 length equals 13 residues. CDR1 and CDR2 from the germline V gene are GTSNPN and SVGIG (reference sequence). As DNA, the CDR3 is TGTGCCTGGAGTGTAGTAGGGAACACTGAAGCTTTCTTT. Its translation is CAWSVVGNTEAFF.

There are many counts of this clonotype. CDR3 sequence (DNA): TGTGCCATCGAGAGGGGCCTAGTGGATGGCGAGCAGTACTTC. This encodes CAIERGLVDGEQYF. The chain joins TRBV10-3 to TRBJ2-7, with D perhaps matching TRBD1 or TRBD2 (5 bases each). Germline V gene sequence: CDR1 ENHRY, CDR2 SYGVKD. Trimming stripped 8 bases from V and 6 bases from J, with 20 bases between. This CDR3 region has 14 residues.

This clonotype has a count of ten or more. CDR3 DNA: TGTGCCAGCAGCTTACGGGGGACAGGGTACACCGGGGAGCTGTTTTTT. It codes for CASSLRGTGYTGELFF. The chain carries TRBV7-3 and TRBJ2-2, with 9 bases that match TRBD1. CDR1 is SGHTA and CDR2 is FQGTGA in the germline V gene. Trimming at V came to 2 bases and at J to 3 bases, leaving 4 bases not matched to a gene. The CDR3 loop spans 16 amino acids.

This clonotype was detected ten times or more. The chain has TRBV30 and TRBJ2-6; maybe TRBD2 (6 bases). The CDR3 is 15 amino acids. V was trimmed by 0 bases and J by 2 bases, leaving 8 bases between them. The germline CDR1 and CDR2 sequences are GTSNPN and SVGIG (reference sequence). The DNA for the CDR3 is TGTGCCTGGAGTGTGTCGGGGGCTGGGGCCAACGTCCTGACTTTC. It encodes CAWSVSGAGANVLTF.

This rearrangement joins TRBV4-1 to TRBJ2-7; D remains unclear. Trimming took off 4 bases at V and 2 bases at J, with 21 bases between the two ends. This CDR3 spans 17 amino acids. Looked up from germline, CDR1 is MGHRA and CDR2 is YSYEKL. The DNA of the CDR3 is TGCGCCAGCAGCCTCTTCCAGGTCCGAAAAACTACCTACGAGCAGTACTTC. It translates to CASSLFQVRKTTYEQYF.

This clonotype was counted ten times or more. V usage is TRBV12-3 or TRBV12-4 and J usage is TRBJ1-5, with a possible D match to TRBD1 (5 bases). V dropped 1 base and J dropped 0 bases, with 10 bases sitting between them. This CDR3 comprises 16 residues. The CDR3 nucleotides are TGTGCCAGCAGTTTAGAGGGGCAATATAGCAATCAGCCCCAGCATTTT. Translated: CASSLEGQYSNQPQHF.

This clonotype showed up just a few times. V is TRBV4-3 and J is TRBJ1-1, with D possibly being TRBD1 (5 bases). The CDR3 totals 16 residues. Between the trimmed V and J ends, which lost 1 base and 5 bases, there was a span of 17 bases. The germline V gene encodes CDR1 LGHNA and CDR2 YSLEER. For the CDR3, the DNA is TGCGCCAGCAGCCAAGGGGCCATAGGGGCGCAGACTGAAGCTTTCTTT. It codes for CASSQGAIGAQTEAFF.